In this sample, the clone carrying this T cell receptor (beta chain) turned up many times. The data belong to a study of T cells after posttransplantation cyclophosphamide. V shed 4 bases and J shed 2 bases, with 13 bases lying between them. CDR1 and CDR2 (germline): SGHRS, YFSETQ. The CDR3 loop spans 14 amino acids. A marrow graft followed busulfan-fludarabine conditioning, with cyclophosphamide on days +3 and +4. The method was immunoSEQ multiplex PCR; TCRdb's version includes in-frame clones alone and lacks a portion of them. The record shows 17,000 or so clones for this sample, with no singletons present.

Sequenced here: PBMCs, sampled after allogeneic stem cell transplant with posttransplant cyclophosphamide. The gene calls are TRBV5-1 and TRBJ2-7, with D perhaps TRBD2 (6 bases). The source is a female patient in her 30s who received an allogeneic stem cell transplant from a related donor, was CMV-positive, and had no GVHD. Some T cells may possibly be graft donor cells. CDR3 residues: CASSGEAVAYEQYF. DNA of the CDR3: TGCGCCAGCAGCGGGGAGGCGGTAGCCTACGAGCAGTACTTC.